Presented here are 10 T cell receptor beta chains from one specimen sequenced in a study of regulatory T cells in long-lasting Graves disease. Researchers made TCR beta libraries by using iRepertoire HTBI primers and running Arm-PCR on CDR3 regions. MiXCR, run by TCRdb on the multiplex PCR reads, gives a single entry per CDR3 protein. The sample holds 600,000 to 650,000 distinct CDR3 sequences, approximately 15% seen once. The time point denotes: newly diagnosed GD, antithyroid drugs for less than 3 months. There was RNA extracted from PBMCs, and the TCR library was made from it. The same data also went into a second study, on T cells in Graves' hyperthyroidism and ophthalmopathy.

This material consisted of peripheral blood mononuclear cells (PBMCs), taken at new diagnosis, from a patient treated with antithyroid drugs. Source of these receptors: a woman in her 30s with Graves disease.

This clonotype was picked up many times. V and J are TRBV7-2 and TRBJ2-3; no definite D call. Trimming stripped 1 base from V and 1 base from J, with 18 bases between. Germline V gene data show CDR1 as SGHTA and CDR2 as FQGNSA. The CDR3 spans 18 residues. The CDR3 coding sequence is TGTGCCAGCAGCTTAGAAGGGTATGGTGCCTTGGGCACAGATACGCAGTATTTT. Protein sequence: CASSLEGYGALGTDTQYF.

This clonotype came up a few times. This chain joins TRBV20-1 and TRBJ1-6, with 9 bases matching TRBD1. Germline loops: CDR1 DFQATT, CDR2 SNEGSKA (reference sequence). The junction had 11 bases not matched to a gene; V was cut back by 4 bases and J by 10 bases. The CDR3 totals 15 residues. This chain's CDR3 is CSATPGTGLGSPLHF. CDR3 nucleotides: TGCAGTGCTACCCCTGGGACAGGGTTGGGATCACCCCTCCACTTT.

CDR3 protein: CSVSVGLTSDNEQFF. In DNA form, the CDR3 reads TGCAGTGTTTCGGTGGGACTAACTTCCGACAATGAGCAGTTCTTC. This chain links TRBV20-1 with TRBJ2-1; 7 bases line up with TRBD2. Germline V gene data show CDR1 as DFQATT and CDR2 as SNEGSKA (reference sequence). J lost 5 bases, V lost 7 bases, and 14 bases had no gene match. This CDR3 spans 15 amino acids.

At least ten counts were recorded for this clonotype. This sequence joins TRBV20-1 and TRBJ1-2; D ambiguous. Trimming took 3 bases from V and 8 from J, leaving 7 bases between them. Germline V gene sequence: CDR1 DFQATT, CDR2 SNEGSKA (reference sequence). The CDR3 totals 10 residues. The CDR3 spells CSASGTGYTF. The CDR3 nucleotides are TGCAGTGCTAGTGGTACCGGCTACACCTTC.

In its sample, this clonotype was seen a few times. The chain has TRBV9 and TRBJ2-1; the D is unclear. This CDR3 is built from 15 residues. The V gene's germline CDR1 is SGDLS and CDR2 YYNGEE. V was cut by 0 bases and J by 6 bases, with 13 bases left in between. The CDR3 DNA is TGTGCCAGCAGCGTAGTAGGTGTGGTACTCAATGAGCAGTTCTTC. Protein product: CASSVVGVVLNEQFF.

Comments on this clonotype: The junction shows a germline mismatch at one end, possibly a read error. This chain links TRBV12-3 or TRBV12-4 with TRBJ1-4; D unclear. The CDR3 is 14 residues long. The DNA of the CDR3 is TGTGCCAGCAGAGGCGGATGGGCTAATGAAGAACTGTTTTTT. This translates into CASRGGWANEELFF.

This clonotype has at least ten counts. V is TRBV14 and J is TRBJ2-1; TRBD2 might be the D (6 bases). V dropped 3 bases and J dropped 12 bases, with 15 bases sitting between them. The length of the CDR3 is 13 residues. Looked up from germline, CDR1 is SGHDN and CDR2 is FVKESK. CDR3 residues: CASSQEGYPSQFF. The CDR3 DNA follows: TGTGCCAGCAGCCAGGAGGGCTATCCGTCGCAGTTCTTC.

This clonotype was observed a few times. A read error may produce the germline difference seen at one junction end. The chain links TRBV4-1 to TRBJ1-1, with a weak D call TRBD1 (6 bases). This CDR3 comprises 15 residues. CDR1 MGHRA and CDR2 YSYEKL come from the germline V gene. CDR3 DNA: TGCGCCAGCAACCAACCGGGACACCAGAACACTGAAGCTTTCTTT. Translation: CASNQPGHQNTEAFF.

This chain uses TRBV6-2 or TRBV6-3 with TRBJ2-5; maybe TRBD2 (6 bases). The CDR3 covers 16 residues. The germline gives CDR1 MNHEY, CDR2 SVGEGT. Trimming removed 4 bases at V and 4 bases at J, with 19 bases between. Here the CDR3 reads CASSLGSLAPRETQYF. Here the CDR3 DNA reads TGTGCCAGCAGTTTGGGATCACTAGCCCCCAGAGAGACCCAGTACTTC.

This clonotype was counted ten times or more. The J gene is TRBJ1-1, the V gene TRBV2; D gene uncertain. V shed 8 bases and J shed 8 bases, with 9 bases lying between them. CDR1 is SNHLY and CDR2 is FYNNEI in the germline V gene. The CDR3 sequence is 10 residues long. CDR3 coding DNA: TGTGCCAGCTACGCGCGCGAAGCTTTCTTT. Translation: CASYAREAFF.